This T cell receptor beta chain was obtained from a study of T-cell reconstitution after alpha-beta-depleted transplantation in children. The CDR3 consists of 15 residues. V dropped 0 bases and J dropped 4 bases, with 10 bases sitting between them. Germline V gene lookup returns CDR1 MNHNS and CDR2 SASEGT. This sample's TCRbeta library carried unique molecular identifier barcodes. TCRdb used MiXCR to reprocess the PCR reads, holding one entry per CDR3 protein. This table holds about 500,000 distinct CDR3 sequences, approximately 29% found once. The receptor was derived from a human donor who donated a stem cell graft to a child with aplastic anemia. The sample consisted of PBMCs from the stem cell graft donor, taken from the stem cell graft. This rearrangement joins TRBV6-1 to TRBJ2-1; the D is unclear. The CDR3 bases are TGTGCCAGCAGTGAAGCACAGACACCGTACAATGAGCAGTTCTTC. As protein: CASSEAQTPYNEQFF.